Sequencing of this TCR beta chain was carried out in a study of blood T cell repertoires in COVID-19. Whole-study context: COVID-19 samples from acute and convalescent phases originated in the United States, Italy and Spain. T cells, B-cell-depleted T cells, or PBMCs supplied cDNA or gDNA.

Germline CDR1 reads PRHDT; CDR2 reads FYEKMQ (reference sequence). This CDR3 contains 14 residues. The ends lost 0 bases at V and 8 bases at J; junction bases unmatched: 6. In the study's own analysis: Researchers report that nucleated cell counts were estimated from reference gene primer amplification. This table comes from immunoSEQ multiplex PCR, and its TCRdb copy is limited to in-frame clones, with some not included. The D gene and trimming were derived from the DNA, and the V and J assignments and clone size from that table. Of about 190,000 clones in the sample, 75% to 90% were seen once. Material for sequencing was peripheral blood. The source is a man between 40 and 49 years old with acute or convalescent COVID-19. This chain links TRBV13 with TRBJ1-2, with 7 bases fitting TRBD1. The CDR3 sequence is CASSLGQTGWGYTF. CDR3 coding DNA: TGTGCCAGCAGCTTAGGGCAGACAGGGTGGGGCTACACCTTC.